The T cell receptor beta chain described here comes from a study of cytomegalovirus exposure and HLA in healthy donors. Study-wide results and limits: In a later analysis, TCR beta V- and J-gene trimming was associated with a missense DCLRE1C variant.

The PCR had 60 Vbeta and 13 Jbeta primers. Profiled with immunoSEQ multiplex PCR; TCRdb holds only in-frame clones, not every one. The repertoire has about 150,000 clones, roughly 80% of them found once; the top ten carry about 7.1%. Remarks on this clone: Its cognate antigen is unknown.

The CDR3 length is 13 residues. CDR1 is SNHLY, CDR2 FYNNEI, per germline. Trimming shortened V by 5 bases and J by 8 bases, and 15 bases separated the two germline ends. This TCR came from a woman aged 45-65 years in good health and CMV-seropositive. This sequence joins TRBV2 and TRBJ1-2, with D possibly TRBD1 on 6 matching bases. Sequencing was done on a sample of PBMCs. CDR3 loop: CASSHGQRMGYTF. The CDR3 DNA sequence: TGTGCCAGCAGTCATGGACAGCGTATGGGCTACACCTTC.